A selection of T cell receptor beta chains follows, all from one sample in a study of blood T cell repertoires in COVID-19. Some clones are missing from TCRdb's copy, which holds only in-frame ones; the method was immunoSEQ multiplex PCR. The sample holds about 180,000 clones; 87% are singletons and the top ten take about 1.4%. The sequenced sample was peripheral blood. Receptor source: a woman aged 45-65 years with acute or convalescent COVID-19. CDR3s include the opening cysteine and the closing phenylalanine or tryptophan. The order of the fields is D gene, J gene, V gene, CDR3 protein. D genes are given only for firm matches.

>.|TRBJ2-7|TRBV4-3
CASSQGRQGGFEQYF
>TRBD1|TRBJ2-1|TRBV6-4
CASSVTDRANEQFF
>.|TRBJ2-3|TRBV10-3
CATLPGEGDTQYF
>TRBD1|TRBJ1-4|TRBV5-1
CASKIQGEKLFF
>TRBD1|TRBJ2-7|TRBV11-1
CASSFRDRGHGEQYF
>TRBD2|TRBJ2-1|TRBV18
CASSFGTSGSGGYNEQFF
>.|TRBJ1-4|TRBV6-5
CASSYEGRTPGEKLFF
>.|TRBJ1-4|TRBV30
CAWSVGLNEKLFF
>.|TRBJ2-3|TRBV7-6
CASSLLLGSPTDTQYF
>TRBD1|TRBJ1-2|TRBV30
CAWTTTGQGASGYTF
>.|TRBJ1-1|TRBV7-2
CASSLSRTEAFF
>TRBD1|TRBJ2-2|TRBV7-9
CASSEQGAPTGELFF
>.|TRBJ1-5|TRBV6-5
CASSIHSNQPQHF
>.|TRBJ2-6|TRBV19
CAIAPGAGANVLTF
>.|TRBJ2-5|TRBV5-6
CASSLVAAQETQYF
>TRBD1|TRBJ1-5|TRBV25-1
CASSGATGRSNQPQHF
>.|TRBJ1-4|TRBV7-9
CASSFAGGAGEKLFF
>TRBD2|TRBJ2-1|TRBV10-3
CAIGPGLDYNEQFF
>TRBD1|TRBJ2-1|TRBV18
CASSPNRGQYNEQFF
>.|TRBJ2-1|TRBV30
CAWSVRTSSYNEQFF
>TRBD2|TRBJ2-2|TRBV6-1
CASSGLAGGDTGELFF
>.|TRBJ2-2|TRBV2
CASTVGNTGELFF
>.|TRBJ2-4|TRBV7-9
CASSAGVGAKNIQYF
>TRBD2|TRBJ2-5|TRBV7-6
CASSGGTSGRAEETQYF
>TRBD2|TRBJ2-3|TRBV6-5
CASSPLAGGTVTQYF
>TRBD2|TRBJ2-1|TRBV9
CASSFIAGGLHEQFF
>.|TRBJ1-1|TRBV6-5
CASKERGTEAFF
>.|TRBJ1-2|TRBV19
CASSIRGGEALRNYGYTF
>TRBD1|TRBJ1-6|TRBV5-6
CASSLDRGLSVYNSPLHF
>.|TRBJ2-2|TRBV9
CASSAVLVTGELFF
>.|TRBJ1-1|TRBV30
CAWSVRGMNTEAFF
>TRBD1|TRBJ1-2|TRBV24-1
CATSGNRGLGYTF
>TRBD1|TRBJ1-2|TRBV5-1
CASSRGTGYGYTF
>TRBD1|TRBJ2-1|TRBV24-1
CATSDSRQGGYNEQFF
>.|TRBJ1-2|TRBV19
CASSIKLSGTYYGYTF
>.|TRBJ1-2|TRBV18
CASSPVRGNYGYTF
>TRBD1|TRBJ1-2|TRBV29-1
CSVPGTAGYGYTF
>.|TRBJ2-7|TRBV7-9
CASSQANLPEQYF
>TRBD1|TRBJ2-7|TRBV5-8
CASSLWDRGTYEQYF
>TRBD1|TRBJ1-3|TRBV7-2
CASSLGGTALRNTIYF
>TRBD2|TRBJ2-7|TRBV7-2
CASSLDSGAHYEQYF
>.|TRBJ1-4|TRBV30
CAWSGGGAANEKLFF
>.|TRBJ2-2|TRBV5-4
CASSLAGGTGELFF
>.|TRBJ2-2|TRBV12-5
CASGPAGSTGELFF
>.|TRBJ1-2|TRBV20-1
CSSEGNHGYTF
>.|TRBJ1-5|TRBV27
CASSLADSGNQPQHF
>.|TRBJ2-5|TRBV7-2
CASSPGTWQETQYF
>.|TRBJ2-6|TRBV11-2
CASTKNPLSGANVLTF
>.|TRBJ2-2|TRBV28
CASSLRGRDTGELFF
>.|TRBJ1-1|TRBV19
CASSTLYRVTIGTEAFF
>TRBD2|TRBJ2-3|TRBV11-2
CASSLGLAVTDTQYF
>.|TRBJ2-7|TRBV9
CASSARDFSYEQYF
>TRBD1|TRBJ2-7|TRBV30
CAHSGTGGSEQYF
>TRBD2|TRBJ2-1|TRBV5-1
CASSLERGGQSEQFF
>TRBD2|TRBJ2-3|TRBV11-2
CASSFTAGEDTQYF
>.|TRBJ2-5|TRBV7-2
CASSLSVPGTQYF
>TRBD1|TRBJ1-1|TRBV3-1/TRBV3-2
CASRIQGAGNTEAFF
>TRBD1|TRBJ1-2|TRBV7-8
CASSLSAITGGRGYGYTF
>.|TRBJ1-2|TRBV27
CASSFLDFYGYTF
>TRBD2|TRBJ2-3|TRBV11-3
CASSLVAGEDTQYF